A selection of T cell receptor beta chains follows, all from one sample in a study of PD-1 blockade in mismatch repair-deficient tumors. Profiling relied on immunoSEQ multiplex PCR, and the TCRdb table lists in-frame clones only, not all of them. The sample carries about 79,000 clones, roughly 80% recorded once. The material sequenced was peripheral blood, taken 44 weeks after starting pembrolizumab. These receptors were obtained from an adult with mismatch repair-deficient cancer. Each CDR3 is given with its conserved first and last residue. The D gene is left open where the match is weak. A row's size may be missing; if present it is once, few, many or a size class.

j_call,d_call,clone_size,v_call,cdr3_nt,cdr3_aa
TRBJ2-7,-,-,TRBV11-3,TGTGCCAGCAGCGAAGGGGGTTGGGGAGTCGAGAGCTCCTACGAGCAGTACTTC,CASSEGGWGVESSYEQYF
TRBJ1-3,-,-,TRBV11-2,TGTGCCAGCAGTGGAAGCTCTGGAAACACCATATATTTT,CASSGSSGNTIYF
TRBJ2-7,TRBD1,-,TRBV7-9,TGTGCCAGCAGCTTAGTATGGACAGGGGGCTCCTACGAGCAGTACTTC,CASSLVWTGGSYEQYF
TRBJ2-2,-,-,TRBV2,TGTGCCAGCAGTGAAAGGGGTAACATACCCGGGGAGCTGTTTTTT,CASSERGNIPGELFF
TRBJ2-1,TRBD2,-,TRBV10-3,TGTGCCATCAGCGAAGCGGGGGCCGAACAACTGGTGAAATACAATGAGCAGTTCTTC,CAISEAGAEQLVKYNEQFF
TRBJ2-1,TRBD2,-,TRBV29-1,TGCAGCTCCGCTAGCGGGAGCGGGAACAATGAGCAGTTCTTC,CSSASGSGNNEQFF
TRBJ1-1,-,-,TRBV30,TGTGCCTGGAGGCCCGGAAGGAACACTGAAGCTTTCTTT,CAWRPGRNTEAFF
TRBJ2-7,-,-,TRBV7-9,TGTGCCAGCAGTTCCAGTCGGGGCAGGCTGGACTACGAGCAGTACTTC,CASSSSRGRLDYEQYF
TRBJ2-1,-,-,TRBV6-5,TGTGCCAGCAGGGGCCCCAATGAGCAGTTCTTC,CASRGPNEQFF
TRBJ2-7,TRBD1,-,TRBV5-8,TGTGCCAGCAGCCCGTCGCCCGGGACAGGCAAGAACGAGCAGTACTTC,CASSPSPGTGKNEQYF
TRBJ2-3,TRBD2,once,TRBV5-6,TGTGCCAGCAGCTTGGTGACTAGCGACACAGATACGCAGTATTTT,CASSLVTSDTDTQYF
TRBJ2-5,-,-,TRBV18,TGTGCCAGCTCGCCGAACTCAGTTGGCGAGACCCAGTACTTC,CASSPNSVGETQYF
TRBJ2-7,-,-,TRBV11-2,TGTGCCAGCAGCTCGGCCCCGGGACGCCAAACCTACGAGCAGTACTTC,CASSSAPGRQTYEQYF
TRBJ2-3,-,once,TRBV6-1,TGTGCCAGCAGTGTCCTTAGCGGCACAGATACGCAGTATTTT,CASSVLSGTDTQYF
TRBJ2-3,-,-,TRBV7-8,TGTGCCAGCAGCTTAGCGCCCCTTGGGAGCGGGAGCACAGATACGCAGTATTTT,CASSLAPLGSGSTDTQYF
TRBJ2-7,-,once,TRBV30,TGTGCCTGGAGTGCCGGACAGTACTACGAGCAGTACTTC,CAWSAGQYYEQYF
TRBJ2-7,-,-,TRBV9,TGTGCCAGCAGCGGTGCCACGGGGGATATACCCTACGAGCAGTACTTC,CASSGATGDIPYEQYF
TRBJ2-7,-,-,TRBV11-2,TGTGCCAGCAGCTTAGCGAAATACGAGCAGTACTTC,CASSLAKYEQYF
TRBJ1-2,-,-,TRBV6-5,TGTGCCAGCAGAGCGGGAATAAACTATGGCTACACCTTC,CASRAGINYGYTF
TRBJ1-1,-,-,TRBV19,TGTGCCAGCCTGGGGTGGGTGCAGGGTCCCGTGAACACTGAAGCTTTCTTT,CASLGWVQGPVNTEAFF
TRBJ2-1,TRBD2,-,TRBV27,TGTGCCAGCAGACCTAGGGGGCGGGAGGGTTCGTACAATGAGCAGTTCTTC,CASRPRGREGSYNEQFF
TRBJ2-7,-,-,TRBV7-2,TGTGCCAGCAGCCCGTCCCTCCTAAACGAGCAGTACTTC,CASSPSLLNEQYF
TRBJ2-3,TRBD2,-,TRBV6-1,TGTGCCAGCAGCGAAACAGGAGGACTAGCGGGAATAATCTCAGATACGCAGTATTTT,CASSETGGLAGIISDTQYF
TRBJ1-2,TRBD1,-,TRBV27,TGTGCCAGCAGCGTGGGGACAGGGGGCTGGGGCTACACCTTC,CASSVGTGGWGYTF
TRBJ2-1,-,-,TRBV7-2,TGTGCCAGCAGAAATCGGACTGCTCCCTACAATGAGCAGTTCTTC,CASRNRTAPYNEQFF
TRBJ2-6,-,-,TRBV18,TGTGCCAGCTCCCAAAGCGAACAGTCTGGGGCCAACGTCCTGACTTTC,CASSQSEQSGANVLTF
TRBJ1-1,-,once,TRBV11-2,TGTGCCAGCAGCATCGGACCTATCACTGAAGCTTTCTTT,CASSIGPITEAFF
TRBJ1-5,TRBD1,-,TRBV28,TGTGCCAGCAGTTTAGAGGGACAGGGAGCCCAGCATTTT,CASSLEGQGAQHF
TRBJ1-1,-,-,TRBV6-5,TGTGCCAGCAGGCAGGGGCAGTACTACACTGAAGCTTTCTTT,CASRQGQYYTEAFF
TRBJ2-7,-,-,TRBV7-2,TGTGCCACCGCTAGGGTGGGGAGCGGTTACGAGCAGTACTTC,CATARVGSGYEQYF
TRBJ2-7,-,-,TRBV4-3,TGCGCCAGCAGCCAAGTCCGATCCAGCTCCTACGAGCAGTACTTC,CASSQVRSSSYEQYF
TRBJ1-1,-,-,TRBV5-6,TGTGCCAGCAGCTTGCCAGGGGACCTGAACACTGAAGCTTTCTTT,CASSLPGDLNTEAFF
TRBJ2-3,-,-,TRBV7-2,TGTGCCAGCAGCTTAGAACTTTCCGTTTTCACAGATACGCAGTATTTT,CASSLELSVFTDTQYF
TRBJ1-1,TRBD1,-,TRBV27,TGTGCCAGCGCTGGGACAGGGGCGCTAAGGGGCACTGAAGCTTTCTTT,CASAGTGALRGTEAFF
TRBJ2-7,-,-,TRBV7-9,TGTGCCAGCAGCTCCTCCGGGACGGGGATTTTGTACGAGCAGTACTTC,CASSSSGTGILYEQYF